This section outlines one T cell receptor beta chain sequence together with its context. The source of the sample is a study of control samples from healthy donors and cancer patients. There are 14 residues in the CDR3. Trimming removed 0 bases at V and 6 bases at J, with 10 bases between. From germline, CDR1 is MGHRA and CDR2 YSYEKL. Clones were sequenced by immunoSEQ multiplex PCR, and TCRdb holds only the in-frame ones, with some missing. The top ten clones hold around 6.4% of a sample with 350,000 to 450,000 clones, roughly 90% of them seen once. The V gene is TRBV4-1, the J gene TRBJ2-3, with D perhaps matching TRBD2 (5 bases). This clonotype was sampled from a man in his forties with head and neck cancer. Material: PBMCs. DNA for the CDR3: TGCGCCAGCAGCCAAGAGGAGGCCCTTGATACGCAGTATTTT. Protein sequence: CASSQEEALDTQYF.